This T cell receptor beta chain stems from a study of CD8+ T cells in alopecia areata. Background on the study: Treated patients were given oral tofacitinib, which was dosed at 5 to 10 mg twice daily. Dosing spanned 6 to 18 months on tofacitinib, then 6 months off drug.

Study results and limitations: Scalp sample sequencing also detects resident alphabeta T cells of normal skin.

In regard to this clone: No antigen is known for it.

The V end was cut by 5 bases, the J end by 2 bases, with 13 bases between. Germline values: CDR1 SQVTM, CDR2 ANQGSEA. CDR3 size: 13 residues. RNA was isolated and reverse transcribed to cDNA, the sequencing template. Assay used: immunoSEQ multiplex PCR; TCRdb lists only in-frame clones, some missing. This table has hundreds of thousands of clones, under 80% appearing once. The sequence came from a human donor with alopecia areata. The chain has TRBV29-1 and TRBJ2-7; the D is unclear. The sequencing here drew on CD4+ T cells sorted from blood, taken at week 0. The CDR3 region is CSVTGSPTYEQYF. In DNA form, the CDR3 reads TGCAGCGTTACCGGGTCCCCAACCTACGAGCAGTACTTC.